This T cell receptor (beta chain) comes out of a study of shared clonotypes between healthy human individuals. Looking at the study overall: Researchers assigned three CD4 naive, three CD4 memory, two CD8 naive and one CD8 memory plate to each donor.

CDR1 is ENHRY, CDR2 SYGVKD, per germline. Trimming cost V 6 bases and J 1 base; bases outside gene matches: 4. CDR3 length: 15 residues. Note on this clone: Antigen specificity is unknown.

Study-wide results and limits: The study found lower generation probabilities in non-shared clonotypes than in those shared by all four donors.

The table came from immunoSEQ multiplex PCR; TCRdb's copy has only in-frame clones and leaves some out. The table includes around 2,000,000 clones, about 95% detected once. The genes are TRBV10-3 and TRBJ2-2; TRBD1 aligns across 8 bases. The sample taken for sequencing was naive CD4+ T cells sorted from blood. Subset here: CD45RA+ positively selected. This clonotype was sampled from a man younger than 35 in good health. The CDR3 sequence is CAIRTGTGNTGELFF. The CDR3 bases are TGTGCCATCAGGACCGGGACAGGGAACACCGGGGAGCTGTTTTTT.